The clone carrying this T cell receptor beta chain appeared many times. Its antigen is not identified. This specimen comes from a study of human T cells and chemical hapten exposure. Overall study findings and caveats: Higher patch test scores went with higher counts of PT1 expanded TCRs. Expanded TCR sets contained significantly more large CDR3 similarity clusters than controls.

Indicated time point: pre-sensitization, week 0. Described treatment: therapeutic diphenylcyclopropenone sensitization with weekly scalp DPC. Blood collection took place prior to placing each patch test. This CDR3 region has 15 residues. V dropped 0 bases and J dropped 1; count of bases not matched to a gene: 4. Germline-derived CDR1 and CDR2 are DFQATT and SNEGSKA (reference sequence). During construction of the library, unique molecular identifiers were attached to individual cDNA molecules for quantitative, reproducible TCR counting. TCRdb reprocessed the RACE reads with MiXCR, giving one entry per CDR3 protein. Seen here are roughly 100,000 distinct CDR3 sequences, under 14% observed once, and the top ten hold 3.1%.

This specimen was whole blood, taken in connection with sensitization to the hapten diphenylcyclopropenone (DPC). The chain combines TRBV20-1 with TRBJ2-7; TRBD2 aligns across 9 bases. The TCR sequence derives from a woman aged 60-70 years with alopecia areata. Some clones in this sample may be carry-over from other donors' samples. CDR3 in amino acids: CSARDRLAGSYEQYF. In nucleotides, the CDR3 is TGCAGTGCTAGAGATCGGCTAGCGGGGTCCTACGAGCAGTACTTC.